This T cell receptor beta chain was profiled in a study of blood T cell repertoires in COVID-19. The overall study: PBMCs, B-cell-depleted T cells, or T cells provided the cDNA or gDNA that made up the material.

The CDR3 has 14 residues. The germline gives CDR1 SGHTA, CDR2 FQGNSA. With 0 bases removed from V and 9 bases from J, the gap between germline ends came to 12 bases. Authors' processing steps: Reference gene primer amplification gave nucleated cell count estimates. Sequenced by immunoSEQ multiplex PCR; TCRdb stores in-frame clones only, minus some. The D gene and trimming were derived from the DNA, and the V and J assignments and clone size from that table. The repertoire holds under 250,000 clones, 84% seen once, with 6.5% to 9% in the top ten. Sequenced sample: peripheral blood. The receptor was derived from a woman between 45 and 60 years old with active or convalescent COVID-19. This rearrangement joins TRBV7-2 to TRBJ1-5; a weak D match, TRBD1 (5 bases). CDR3 nucleotides: TGTGCCAGCAGCTTAGCTAGACAGTTTACGCCCCAGCATTTT. This translates into CASSLARQFTPQHF.